The clone carrying this T cell receptor (beta chain) was counted ten times or more. What it binds is unknown. This specimen comes from a study of T-cell memory formation after mild COVID-19. Broader study findings: The main location of contracting CD4+ clones was CM and EM, and that of contracting CD8+ clones was EMRA.

A single record per CDR3 protein comes from TCRdb applying MiXCR to the 5' RACE reads. In the table there are about 140,000 distinct CDR3 sequences, about 15% of which are singletons. CDR3 length: 15 amino acids. From germline, CDR1 is MNHEY and CDR2 SVGAGI. V trimming: 5 bases; J trimming: 1 base; junction bases outside the gene matches: 5. This rearrangement joins TRBV6-5 to TRBJ2-7; 10 bases fit TRBD1. What was sequenced was PBMCs or a T cell subset sorted from them (not recorded which). This receptor was obtained from an adult woman who had mild COVID-19 (a few samples of this study predate the infection). Cell type and time point are not known. This chain's CDR3 is CASSTGQGWSYEQYF. The DNA of the CDR3 is TGTGCCAGCAGTACGGGACAGGGGTGGTCCTACGAGCAGTACTTC.